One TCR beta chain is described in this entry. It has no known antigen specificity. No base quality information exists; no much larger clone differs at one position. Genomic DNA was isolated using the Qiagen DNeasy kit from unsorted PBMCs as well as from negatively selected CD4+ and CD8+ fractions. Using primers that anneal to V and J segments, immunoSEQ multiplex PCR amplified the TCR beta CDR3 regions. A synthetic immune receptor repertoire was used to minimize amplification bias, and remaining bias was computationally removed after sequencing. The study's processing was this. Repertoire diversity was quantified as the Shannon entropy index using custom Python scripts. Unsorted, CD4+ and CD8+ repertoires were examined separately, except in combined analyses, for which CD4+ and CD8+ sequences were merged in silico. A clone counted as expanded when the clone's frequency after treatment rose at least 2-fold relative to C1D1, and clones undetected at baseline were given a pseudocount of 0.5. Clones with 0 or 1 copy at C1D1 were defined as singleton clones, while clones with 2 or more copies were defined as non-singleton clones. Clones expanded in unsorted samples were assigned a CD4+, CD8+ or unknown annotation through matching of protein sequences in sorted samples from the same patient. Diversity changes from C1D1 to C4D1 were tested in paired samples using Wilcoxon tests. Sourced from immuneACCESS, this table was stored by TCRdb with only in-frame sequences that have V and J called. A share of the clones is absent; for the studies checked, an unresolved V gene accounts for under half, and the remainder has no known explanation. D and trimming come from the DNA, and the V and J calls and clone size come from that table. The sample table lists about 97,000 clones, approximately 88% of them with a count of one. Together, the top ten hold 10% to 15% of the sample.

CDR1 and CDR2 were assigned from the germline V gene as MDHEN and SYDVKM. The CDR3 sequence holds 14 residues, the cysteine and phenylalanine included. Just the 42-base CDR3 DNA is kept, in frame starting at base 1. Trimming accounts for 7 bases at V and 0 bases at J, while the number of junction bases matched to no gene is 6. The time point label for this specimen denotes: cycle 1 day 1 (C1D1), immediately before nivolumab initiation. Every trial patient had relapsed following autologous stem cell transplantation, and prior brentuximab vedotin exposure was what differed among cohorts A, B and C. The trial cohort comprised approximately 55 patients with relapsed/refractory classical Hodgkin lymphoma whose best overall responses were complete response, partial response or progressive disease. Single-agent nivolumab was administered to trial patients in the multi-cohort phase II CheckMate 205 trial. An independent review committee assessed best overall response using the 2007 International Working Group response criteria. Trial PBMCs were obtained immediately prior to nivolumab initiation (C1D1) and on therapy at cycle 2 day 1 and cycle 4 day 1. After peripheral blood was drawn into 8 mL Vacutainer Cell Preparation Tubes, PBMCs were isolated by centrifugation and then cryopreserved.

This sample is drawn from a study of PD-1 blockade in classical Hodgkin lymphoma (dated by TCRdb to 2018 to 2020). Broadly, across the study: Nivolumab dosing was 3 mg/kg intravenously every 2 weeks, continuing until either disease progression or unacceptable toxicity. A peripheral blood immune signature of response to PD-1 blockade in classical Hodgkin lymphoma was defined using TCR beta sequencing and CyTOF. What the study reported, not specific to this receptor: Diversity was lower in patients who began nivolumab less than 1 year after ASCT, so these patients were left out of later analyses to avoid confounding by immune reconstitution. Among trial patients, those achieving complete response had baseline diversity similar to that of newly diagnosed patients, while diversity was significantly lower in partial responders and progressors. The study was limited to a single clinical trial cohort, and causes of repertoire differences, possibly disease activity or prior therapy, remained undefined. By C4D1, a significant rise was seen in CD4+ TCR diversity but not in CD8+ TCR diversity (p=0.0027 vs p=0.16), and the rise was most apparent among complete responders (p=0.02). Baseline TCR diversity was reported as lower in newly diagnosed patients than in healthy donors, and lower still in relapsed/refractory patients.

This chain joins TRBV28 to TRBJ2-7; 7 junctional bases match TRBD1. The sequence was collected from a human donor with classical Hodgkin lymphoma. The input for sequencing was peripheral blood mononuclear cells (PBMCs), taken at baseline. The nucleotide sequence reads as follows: TGTGCCAGCATTTCGGGACAGAGCTCCTACGAGCAGTACTTC. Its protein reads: CASISGQSSYEQYF.